This T cell receptor (beta chain) was obtained from a study of T cell responses to AZD1222 COVID-19 vaccine. V was trimmed by 4 bases and J by 4 bases, leaving 16 bases between them. The CDR3 totals 15 residues. The germline V gene has CDR1 MNHEY and CDR2 SVGAGI. TCRdb's table, derived via immunoSEQ multiplex PCR, lists solely in-frame clones and lacks some. The top ten hold 5.4% of the sample, which has around 130,000 clones, about 90% seen once. Study-wide points: An increase in Spike-specific TCR breadth and depth was observed after two AZD1222 doses. A mostly white British donor set with more females was recruited, and clonal diversity was possibly underestimated. Repertoires were obtained solely post-peak T cell response.

Concerning this clone itself: Antigen specificity is unknown.

The input for sequencing was peripheral blood, taken on day 0 of AZD1222 vaccination. This TCR came from an adult in good health. The chain links TRBV6-5 to TRBJ1-2, with D possibly matching TRBD1 (6 bases). This CDR3 reads CASSFRGRPFYGYTF. The CDR3 nucleotides read TGTGCCAGCAGTTTCAGGGGCCGCCCCTTCTATGGCTACACCTTC.